The 19 T cell receptor beta chains below were found in one sample sequenced in a study of blood T cells in healthy people across ages. A second PCR of roughly 7 to 11 cycles used a sample-barcoded 5' primer and a J-beta primer mix. TCRdb re-derived calls from the 5' RACE reads in MiXCR, one entry per CDR3 protein. There are 550,000 to 750,000 distinct CDR3 sequences in the sample; around 21% occur only once, and roughly 3.4% lies in the top ten. What was sequenced was blood. The source of these receptors is a man in his 70s in good health.

The chain joins TRBV4-2 to TRBJ2-3; D is perhaps TRBD1 or TRBD2 (6 bases each). This CDR3 region has 15 residues. CDR1 and CDR2 (germline): LGHNA, YNFKEQ. Trimming stripped 3 bases from V and 5 bases from J, with 15 bases between. The CDR3 DNA is TGTGCCAGCAGCCACGGCGGGACACCCCAAGATACGCAGTATTTT. The encoded protein is CASSHGGTPQDTQYF.

The J gene is TRBJ1-2, the V gene TRBV28; no definite D call. This CDR3 region has 12 residues. Germline assignment: CDR1 MDHEN and CDR2 SYDVKM. The V gene lost 5 bases and the J gene lost 3 bases, with 7 bases spanning the gap. DNA of the CDR3: TGTGCCAGCAGTCAACAGTACTATGGCTACACCTTC. Protein product: CASSQQYYGYTF.

This clonotype was seen at least ten times. V usage is TRBV4-1 and J usage is TRBJ2-7; 9 bases align to TRBD1. Trimming cost V 1 base and J 3 bases; bases outside gene matches: 4. From germline, CDR1 is MGHRA and CDR2 YSYEKL. The CDR3 has 15 amino acids. CDR3 sequence: CASSQGQGGLYEQYF. CDR3 sequence (DNA): TGCGCCAGCAGCCAAGGACAGGGGGGACTCTACGAGCAGTACTTC.

The chain joins TRBV4-3 to TRBJ2-2, with TRBD1 as a possible D gene (5 bases). V lost 2 bases to trimming and J lost 5 bases, with 15 bases between them. The CDR3 is 16 amino acids. Germline loops: CDR1 LGHNA, CDR2 YSLEER. The CDR3 loop reads CASSQTLQGRTGELFF. CDR3 in DNA: TGCGCCAGCAGCCAAACCCTGCAGGGAAGGACCGGGGAGCTGTTTTTT.

The chain links TRBV6-5 to TRBJ1-3; D is undetermined. Trimming left V 7 bases short and J 0 bases short, with 10 bases between. The CDR3 spans 14 residues. CDR1 and CDR2 from the germline V gene are MNHEY and SVGAGI. CDR3 loop: CASKKDFSGNTIYF. The CDR3 nucleotides read TGTGCCAGCAAAAAGGATTTCTCTGGAAACACCATATATTTT.

This clonotype has a count of ten or more. The chain couples TRBV28 to TRBJ2-1; D is uncertain. V shed 5 bases and J shed 4 bases, with 15 bases lying between them. Germline V CDR1 and CDR2: MDHEN, SYDVKM. The CDR3 consists of 15 residues. The DNA of the CDR3 is TGTGCCAGCAGTCCTGGAATAGCATGGTACAATGAGCAGTTCTTC. Translated, it gives CASSPGIAWYNEQFF.

The V gene is TRBV27, the J gene TRBJ2-1; TRBD2 aligns across 7 bases. Germline V CDR1 and CDR2: MNHEY, SMNVEV (reference sequence). The length of the CDR3 is 13 residues. Losses at the gene ends were 8 bases for V and 4 bases for J; bases not matched to a gene: 5. The CDR3 region is CASRGGWYNEQFF. The CDR3 DNA follows: TGTGCCAGCCGCGGGGGATGGTACAATGAGCAGTTCTTC.

This clonotype was observed a few times. A clone one base away is much larger, so this may be a read error. In DNA form, the CDR3 reads TGTGCCGGCAGCCAACTAACCTACGAGCAGTACTTC. Amino acids: CAGSQLTYEQYF. V and J are TRBV7-9 and TRBJ2-7; no clear D gene. Germline V gene sequence: CDR1 SEHNR, CDR2 FQNEAQ (reference sequence). The CDR3 totals 12 residues.

This clonotype was seen a handful of times. DNA for the CDR3: TGCGCCAGCAGCATAGGGACAGGGTCGCCTGCTTTCTTT. It yields the protein CASSIGTGSPAFF. The J gene is TRBJ1-1, the V gene TRBV5-1; 9 nucleotides agree with TRBD1. V lost 4 bases, J lost 11 bases, and 9 bases stayed unmatched. Germline V CDR1 and CDR2: SGHRS, YFSETQ. There are 13 residues in the CDR3.

V and J are TRBV6-6 and TRBJ2-7, with D unclear. The CDR3 runs to 15 residues. The germline gives CDR1 MNHNY, CDR2 SVGAGI (reference sequence). With 7 bases removed from V and 0 bases from J, the gap between germline ends came to 16 bases. CDR3 DNA: TGTGCCAGCAAGGAGCGATTTAAAAGCTCCTACGAGCAGTACTTC. Protein product: CASKERFKSSYEQYF.

The chain uses TRBV7-8 and TRBJ2-5; no clear D. The V end was cut by 5 bases, the J end by 5 bases, with 12 bases between. The germline CDR1 and CDR2 sequences are SGHVS and FQNEAQ. The CDR3 runs 13 residues. Written as DNA, the CDR3 is TGTGCCAGCAGCCCATTTTCGTTTGAGACCCAGTACTTC. Its protein product is CASSPFSFETQYF.

The V gene is TRBV7-2, the J gene TRBJ1-4; 9 bases align to TRBD1. Germline assignment: CDR1 SGHTA and CDR2 FQGNSA. V dropped 6 bases and J dropped 8; count of bases not matched to a gene: 10. The CDR3 is made up of 15 amino acids. DNA of the CDR3: TGTGCCAGCAGACTAACAGGGGGCGCACGGGAAAAACTGTTTTTT. This encodes CASRLTGGAREKLFF.

This clonotype was detected a few times. The chain links TRBV20-1 to TRBJ2-3; 15 nucleotides align to TRBD2. Losses at the gene ends were 1 base for V and 3 bases for J; bases not matched to a gene: 11. The CDR3 covers 19 residues. Germline V gene lookup returns CDR1 DFQATT and CDR2 SNEGSKA (reference sequence). CDR3 protein: CSARADGTSGRTKTDTQYF. Here the CDR3 DNA reads TGCAGTGCTAGAGCCGACGGGACTAGCGGGAGGACTAAGACAGATACGCAGTATTTT.

This clonotype was counted between two and nine times. The gene calls are TRBV6-4 and TRBJ2-7, with TRBD2 identical over 8 bases. V lost 0 bases, J lost 3 bases, and 4 bases stayed unmatched. The CDR3 runs 15 residues. Per the germline V gene, CDR1 is MRHNA and CDR2 is SNTAGT. CDR3 in DNA: TGTGCCAGCAGTGACTCACCGACTAGCGTCTACGAGCAGTACTTC. Translated, it gives CASSDSPTSVYEQYF.

The chain joins TRBV2 to TRBJ2-5, with D maybe TRBD1 (6 bases). TRBJ2-7 explains the end of the DNA better; the J call may be wrong. CDR3 length: 13 amino acids. Germline V gives CDR1 SNHLY, CDR2 FYNNEI. CDR3 sequence: CATLRDTNYEQYF. Here the CDR3 DNA reads TGTGCCACTCTCCGGGACACAAACTACGAGCAGTACTTC.

This clonotype was detected ten times or more. The chain has TRBV20-1 and TRBJ2-7; 9 bases match TRBD2. J was trimmed by 5 bases and V by 4 bases; bases with no gene match: 12. The germline V gene encodes CDR1 DFQATT and CDR2 SNEGSKA (reference sequence). This CDR3 has 15 amino acids. This CDR3 reads CSATLTSGSAHEQYF. The DNA of the CDR3 is TGCAGTGCTACCTTAACTAGCGGGTCGGCCCACGAGCAGTACTTC.

As regards this clonotype: Its ends do not fully match the called genes, so a read error is possible. This chain links TRBV4-3 with TRBJ2-7; 8 nucleotides align to TRBD2. Germline V gene data show CDR1 as LGHNA and CDR2 as YSLEER. CDR3 length: 17 residues. The CDR3, as DNA: TGCGCCAGCAACCAAGATCGGGCGGGAGGTCATTCCTACGAGCAGTACTTC. It codes for CASNQDRAGGHSYEQYF.

This sequence joins TRBV6-1 and TRBJ2-5; unclear D gene. The germline CDR1 and CDR2 sequences are MNHNS and SASEGT. Trimming removed 2 bases at V and 3 bases at J, with 7 bases between. This CDR3 spans 13 amino acids. The CDR3 coding sequence is TGTGCCAGCAGTGAAACCAGAGAAGAGACCCAGTACTTC. It codes for CASSETREETQYF.

This clonotype was counted between two and nine times. This chain uses TRBV20-1 with TRBJ2-3; 8 bases align to TRBD1. CDR3 length: 15 amino acids. From germline, CDR1 is DFQATT and CDR2 SNEGSKA (reference sequence). J was trimmed by 1 base and V by 0 bases; bases with no gene match: 3. CDR3 DNA sequence: TGCAGTGCTAGAGATCCGGACAGGGGCACAGATACGCAGTATTTT. It yields the protein CSARDPDRGTDTQYF.